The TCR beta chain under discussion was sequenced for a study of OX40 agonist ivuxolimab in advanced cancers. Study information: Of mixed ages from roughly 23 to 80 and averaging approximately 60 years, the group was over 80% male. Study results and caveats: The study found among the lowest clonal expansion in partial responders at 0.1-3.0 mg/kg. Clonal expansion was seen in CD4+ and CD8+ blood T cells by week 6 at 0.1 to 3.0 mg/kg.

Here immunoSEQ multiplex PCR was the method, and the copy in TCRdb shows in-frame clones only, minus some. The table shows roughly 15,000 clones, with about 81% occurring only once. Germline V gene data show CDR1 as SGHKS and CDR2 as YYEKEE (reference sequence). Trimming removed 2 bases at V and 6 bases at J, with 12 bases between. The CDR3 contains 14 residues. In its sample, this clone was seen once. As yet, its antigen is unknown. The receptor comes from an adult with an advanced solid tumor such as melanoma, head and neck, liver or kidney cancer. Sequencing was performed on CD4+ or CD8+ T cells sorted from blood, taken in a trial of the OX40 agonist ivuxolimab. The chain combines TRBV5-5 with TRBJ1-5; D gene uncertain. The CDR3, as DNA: TGTGCCAGCAGCTTTTACGTGGGGAGTCAGCCCCAGCATTTT. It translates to CASSFYVGSQPQHF.